What follows are 20 T cell receptor delta chains derived from one specimen sequenced in a study of γδ T cells in repeated Plasmodium falciparum infection (dated by TCRdb to the early 2020s). Vgamma9/Vdelta2+ and Vdelta2-negative gammadelta T cell populations were flow-sorted from peripheral blood mononuclear cells for bulk TCR repertoire analysis. Library preparation employed multiplex PCR. The data were produced on an Illumina MiSeq. For TCRdb, the public reads were processed anew by CATT, and duplicate DNA sequences were folded into one row. The sample table records 75,000 to 95,000 delta-chain clones; approximately 1% of these occur just once. The top ten hold 7.5% to 10% of the sample. Sequenced sample: gamma-delta T cells from blood. These receptors all stem from a pool of human donors (malaria-infected and uninfected, not separated).

This clone was counted a few times. A far larger clone is just one base off, so this is likely a read error. This sample also contains other DNA sequences that code for the same CDR3. The CDR3 DNA follows: TGTGCCCTTGGGGAAAATCCAATAACGTTACTTCATCTCTCCGGCCCCTACTGGACCAGACCCCTGATCTTT. Translating gives CALGENPITLLHLSGPYWTRPLIF. The chain employs TRDV1 and TRDJ4; perhaps D is TRDD2 or TRDD3 (5 bases each). The J gene comes from matching the DNA to germline here; TCRdb lacks it. The germline CDR1 and CDR2 sequences are TSWWSYY and QGS. CDR3 length: 24 amino acids.

Regarding this clone: TCRdb pairs this DNA with a much larger clone's protein that differs at residue 6, likely a read error; the protein shown was translated from the DNA. The chain recombines TRDV2 with TRDJ1, with TRDD3 as a possible D gene (6 bases). No J gene was available from TCRdb, and it was assigned here by a germline match of the DNA. Germline values: CDR1 GEAIGNYY, CDR2 EKD. This CDR3 is 13 amino acids long. The germline V and J ends were trimmed by 7 bases and 1 base, with 12 bases remaining between them. The CDR3 bases are TGTGCCTGCGGGGGGACCCTCACCGATAAACTCATCTTT. Protein: CACGGTLTDKLIF.

This clone turned up a few times. This probably arose from a read error, given a far larger clone one base away. The identical CDR3 is also encoded by other nucleotide sequences in the sample. The rearrangement links TRDV1 to TRDJ1; D tentatively reads TRDD1 or TRDD2 (6 bases each). The J gene, left out of TCRdb, was set here by checking the DNA against germline. CDR1 and CDR2 (germline): TSWWSYY, QGS. The CDR3 consists of 19 residues. V was trimmed by 6 bases and J by 2 bases, leaving 28 bases between them. The CDR3 loop reads CALGEISYVGIKWTDKLIF. CDR3 DNA sequence: TGTGCTCTTGGAGAAATATCCTACGTAGGGATTAAGTGGACCGATAAACTCATCTTT.

Comments on this clone: A far bigger clonotype differs at one base, so this is likely a read error. Other DNA sequences of this sample code for an identical CDR3. The chain combines TRDV1 with TRDJ1; 9 bases fit TRDD3. In the absence of a J gene in TCRdb, the DNA was matched to germline to assign it here. Per germline, CDR1 TSWWSYY and CDR2 QGS. The CDR3 consists of 22 residues. This chain's CDR3 is CALGIRNVRPTLLGDLRGKLIF. CDR3 nucleotide sequence: TGTGCCCTTGGGATTCGCAACGTCCGTCCTACCTTACTGGGGGACCTAAGAGGTAAACTCATCTTT.

Sample share makes this clone medium-sized (0.01 to 0.1%). Other DNA variants within this sample encode the same CDR3. The genes are TRDV2 and TRDJ3, with 8 bases fitting TRDD3. The trim removed 0 bases at V and 0 bases at J, leaving 3 bases unmatched. Germline V lookup: CDR1 GEAIGNYY, CDR2 EKD. The CDR3 covers 18 residues. The CDR3: CACDTAGGSSWDTRQMFF. The CDR3 coding sequence is TGTGCCTGTGACACCGCTGGGGGAAGCTCCTGGGACACCCGACAGATGTTTTTC.

For this clone: TCRdb attributes to this sequence the protein of a much larger clone, which differs from the DNA translation at residue 13; a read error is likely, and the protein displayed is translated from the DNA. This sequence joins TRDV2 and TRDJ1; the match to TRDD3 covers 10 bases. Here the J gene came from matching the DNA to germline, since TCRdb omits it. The length of the CDR3 is 16 residues. From germline, CDR1 is GEAIGNYY and CDR2 EKD. The CDR3: CACVNLGDMATDILIF. Here the CDR3 DNA reads TGTGCCTGTGTCAACCTGGGGGATATGGCGACCGATATACTCATCTTT.

For this clone: With a far larger clone one base away, a read error is the likely cause. The chain joins TRDV2 to TRDJ1; D possibly corresponds to TRDD3 (6 bases). TCRdb leaves out the J gene; it was filled in here by matching the DNA to germline. Germline lookup yields CDR1 GEAIGNYY and CDR2 EKD. The CDR3 sequence is 17 residues long. V was clipped by 7 bases and J by 3 bases, with 26 bases between them. This CDR3 reads CACAPTLGIPEADKLIF. CDR3 DNA sequence: TGTGCCTGCGCGCCCACGTTGGGGATCCCCGAAGCCGATAAACTCATCTTT.

About this clone itself: TCRdb's protein, taken from a much larger clone, differs from this DNA's translation at residue 9, likely owing to a read error; the protein displayed comes from the DNA. This chain connects TRDV1 to TRDJ1; the D is unclear. The V end lost 4 bases, the J end lost 1 base, and 13 bases lay between the germline ends. Per germline, CDR1 TSWWSYY and CDR2 QGS. CDR3 length equals 15 residues. In DNA, the CDR3 is TGTGCTCTTGGGGCCCCGACCCCGTGCACCGATAAACTCATCTTT. The encoded protein is CALGAPTPCTDKLIF.

A few counts support this clone. The likely explanation is a read error, given a far larger clone one base away. Other DNA sequences in this sample translate to the same CDR3. The V gene is listed as TRDV2; no J gene was called; TRDD3 is the table's D call, not checked against the DNA. CDR3 length equals 20 residues. Germline V gene data show CDR1 as GEAIGNYY and CDR2 as EKD. CDR3 nucleotides: TGTGCCTGTGACCCGATAATTACTGGGGAGAGCTCCTGGGACACCCGACAGATGTTCTTC. Translating gives CACDPIITGESSWDTRQMFF.

This clone was seen more than once but under ten times. The translation of this DNA and the TCRdb protein of a much larger clone differ at residue 19, probably owing to a read error; the protein shown here is translated from the DNA. With the J gene uncalled, the V gene is TRDV1; the D call in the table, TRDD3, was not verified against the DNA. Germline CDR1 and CDR2: TSWWSYY and QGS. This CDR3 has 21 residues. The CDR3, as DNA: TGTGCTCTTGGGGAACTTCCTGGTAGATTGAATGCTGGGGGATGGGGCGATAAACCCATCTTT. Translation: CALGELPGRLNAGGWGDKPIF.

Only a few counts were recorded for this clone. The TCRdb protein comes from a much larger clone and disagrees with this DNA's translation at residue 14, likely due to a read error; the protein given here is derived from the DNA. This chain joins TRDV2 and TRDJ1; TRDD3 matches at 10 bases. Here the J gene was assigned by germline matching of the DNA, as TCRdb has none. The V gene end was trimmed by 1 base and the J gene end by 3 bases; junction bases not matched to a gene: 16. This CDR3 is built from 19 residues. Germline V lookup: CDR1 GEAIGNYY, CDR2 EKD. CDR3 sequence reads: CACDTLFGGYSRYADKLIF. In DNA form, the CDR3 reads TGTGCCTGTGACACGCTTTTTGGGGGATACTCAAGGTACGCCGATAAACTCATCTTT.

Remarks on this clone: TCRdb's listed protein matches a much larger clone and diverges from this DNA's translation at residue 7, likely through a read error; the protein shown comes from the DNA. The CDR3 spells CACDRLNLLGDRADDKLIF. The CDR3 coding sequence is TGTGCCTGTGACAGGCTAAACCTACTGGGGGATAGGGCGGACGATAAACTCATCTTT. This sequence joins TRDV2 and TRDJ1, with TRDD3 matching over 11 bases. As TCRdb names no J gene, one was assigned here on the basis of a DNA match to germline. The germline CDR1 and CDR2 sequences are GEAIGNYY and EKD. The V and J ends lost 2 bases and 4 bases, in that order; junction bases with no gene match: 17. CDR3 size: 19 residues.

This clone was observed many times. The protein TCRdb lists belongs to a much larger clone and differs from this DNA's translation at residue 13, which points to a read error; the protein shown is made from the DNA. The genes are TRDV2 and TRDJ1; 8 bases are a match to TRDD3. CDR1 GEAIGNYY and CDR2 EKD come from the germline V gene. The CDR3 extends over 17 amino acids. CDR3 sequence (DNA): TGTGCCTGTGACACCGTCTCCGGGATACGAAACACCGGTAAACTCATCTTT. Protein sequence: CACDTVSGIRNTGKLIF.

This clone was counted between two and nine times. The protein in TCRdb stems from a much larger clone and differs at residue 20 from this DNA's translation, likely a read error; here the protein is translated from the DNA. This sequence joins TRDV1 and TRDJ1, with 13 bases aligning to TRDD3. The junction had 33 bases not matched to a gene; V was cut back by 4 bases and J by 7 bases. Per germline, CDR1 TSWWSYY and CDR2 QGS. This CDR3 is 24 amino acids long. In nucleotides, the CDR3 is TGTGCTCTTGGGGCGGCCCCTTCCCCTCTGCTCCGTACTGGGGGATACGCCTTCCTCGGTAAACTCATCTTT. It encodes CALGAAPSPLLRTGGYAFLGKLIF.

This clone was observed a handful of times. TCRdb lists the protein of a much larger clone for this DNA, which differs at residue 11, so this is likely a read error; the protein given here is translated from the DNA itself. The V call is TRDV2, the J call TRDJ2; 13 positions agree with TRDD3. CDR3 size: 19 residues. The germline V gene encodes CDR1 GEAIGNYY and CDR2 EKD. The V gene end was trimmed by 0 bases and the J gene end by 0 bases; junction bases not matched to a gene: 6. For the CDR3, the DNA is TGTGCCTGTGACACCGTACTGGGGGATACGTGGGCTTTGACAGCACAACTCTTCTTT. Its translation: CACDTVLGDTWALTAQLFF.

With regard to this clone: TCRdb's entry gives the protein of a much larger clone, which mismatches this DNA's translation at residue 4, likely from a read error; the protein reported here is translated from the DNA. This chain links TRDV1 with TRDJ1; D is ambiguous. TCRdb offers no J gene call, so here the DNA was matched to germline to obtain one. The CDR3 loop spans 20 amino acids. The germline V gene encodes CDR1 TSWWSYY and CDR2 QGS. The CDR3 DNA follows: TGTGCTCTTAGGGAAAGACAAACCCCAGGAGTACTTCTCCACACCGATAAACTCATCTTT. It specifies CALRERQTPGVLLHTDKLIF.

This clone was counted between two and nine times. The protein TCRdb lists belongs to a much larger clone and differs from this DNA's translation at residue 21, which points to a read error; the protein shown is made from the DNA. There is no J gene call, but TRDV1 is given as the V gene; the table's D call of TRDD3 was not tested on the DNA. The CDR3 extends over 22 amino acids. The germline CDR1 and CDR2 sequences are TSWWSYY and QGS. DNA for the CDR3: TGTGCTCTTGGGGAACTATTACACCACCACGCTGTACTGGGGGATACGCCGGGACCCCTGACCTTT. It translates to CALGELLHHHAVLGDTPGPLTF.

Regarding this clone: The TCRdb protein comes from a much larger clone and disagrees with this DNA's translation at residue 16, likely due to a read error; the protein given here is derived from the DNA. The chain combines TRDV2 with TRDJ1; TRDD3 matches 9 bases. No J gene was available from TCRdb, and it was assigned here by a germline match of the DNA. The V and J ends lost 3 bases and 4 bases, in that order; junction bases with no gene match: 35. Germline assignment: CDR1 GEAIGNYY and CDR2 EKD. The CDR3 length is 24 residues. This chain's CDR3 is CACDPITPSVPDTGGPFRGDKLIF. CDR3 DNA sequence: TGTGCCTGTGACCCGATTACCCCCTCGGTTCCCGATACTGGGGGACCATTCCGGGGCGATAAACTCATCTTT.

This clone has more than one count but fewer than ten. A read error is the likely source, as a far larger clone sits one nucleotide away. Different DNA sequences within this sample yield the same CDR3. V is TRDV3 and J is TRDJ1; D perhaps matches TRDD3 (6 bases). This CDR3 spans 14 amino acids. In germline, CDR1 is TVYSNPD, CDR2 GDNSRS (reference sequence). The V end lost 3 bases, the J end lost 6 bases, and 20 bases lay between the germline ends. CDR3 amino acids: CAFLYTGKGNKLIF. The CDR3 DNA reads as TGTGCCTTCCTATACACTGGGAAGGGTAATAAACTCATCTTT.

This clone has only a few counts. TCRdb pairs this DNA with a much larger clone's protein that differs at residue 14, likely a read error; the protein shown was translated from the DNA. The V and J genes are TRDV1 and TRDJ3, with D maybe TRDD2 (9 bases). TCRdb gives no J gene; it was assigned here by matching the DNA to germline. The CDR3 runs 25 residues. Trimming cost V 3 bases and J 0 bases, with 33 bases left between them. Germline V gene lookup returns CDR1 TSWWSYY and CDR2 QGS. CDR3 DNA sequence: TGTGCTCTTGGGGACGGCCTTCCTACGCTTTACTGGGGGGCCCGTAGCTCCTGGGACACCCGACAGATGTTTTTC. Its translation: CALGDGLPTLYWGARSSWDTRQMFF.